Listed below are T cell receptor beta chains from one sample, sequenced in a study of T cells expressing NK-cell markers. One entry per CDR3 protein, without DNA, is what TCRdb gives after re-calling the 5' RACE reads. This table lists about 260,000 distinct CDR3 sequences. The sequencing input was blood T cells: a sorted CD56 or NKG2C T cell subset, CD4+ or CD8+ T cells, or bulk PBMC T cells (not recorded which). Receptor source: a woman aged 18 to 75 in good health. CDR3s include the opening cysteine and the closing phenylalanine or tryptophan.

TRBJ2-7,TRBV18,CASSPIPGNEQYF
TRBJ1-5,TRBV19,CASSMHRPNEKLFF
TRBJ2-3,TRBV29-1,CSAPGTLENTQYF
TRBJ2-5,TRBV7-9,CASSSLLAGGETQYF
TRBJ2-1,TRBV5-1,CASSWGGRASEQFF
TRBJ2-3,TRBV20-1,CSARARGVAGGDTQYF
TRBJ1-2,TRBV3-1,CASSRGRGSYGYTF
TRBJ1-2,TRBV28,CASSFGRSYGYTF
TRBJ2-5,TRBV6-1,CATRDSSQETQYF
TRBJ2-7,TRBV27,CASSMGAAGGSGEQYF